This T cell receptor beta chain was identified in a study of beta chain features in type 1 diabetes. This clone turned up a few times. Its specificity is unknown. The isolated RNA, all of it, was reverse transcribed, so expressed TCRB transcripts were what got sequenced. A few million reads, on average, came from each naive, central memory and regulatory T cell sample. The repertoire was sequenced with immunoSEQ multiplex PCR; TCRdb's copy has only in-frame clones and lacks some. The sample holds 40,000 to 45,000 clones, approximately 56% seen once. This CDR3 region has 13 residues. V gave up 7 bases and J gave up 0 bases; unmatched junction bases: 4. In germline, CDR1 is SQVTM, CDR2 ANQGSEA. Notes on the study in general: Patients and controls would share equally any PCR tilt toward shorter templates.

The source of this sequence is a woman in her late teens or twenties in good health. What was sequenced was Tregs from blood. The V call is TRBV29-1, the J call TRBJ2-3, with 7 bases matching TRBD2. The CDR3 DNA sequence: TGCAGCGCTGGGGAGGGGAGCACAGATACGCAGTATTTT. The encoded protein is CSAGEGSTDTQYF.